The T cell receptor beta chain described here comes from a study of shared clonotypes between healthy human individuals. Study outcomes and limitations: In the sorted subsets, rarefaction showed sequencing was incomplete despite large depth. In a handful of donors, around 5.5% of naive CD4 clonotypes appeared in common.

Comment on this clone: Its specificity is not known.

Sorted-subset replicate PCR reactions contained 200 to 250 ng DNA, corresponding to roughly 29,000 T cell genomes. Repertoires were generated with immunoSEQ multiplex PCR, while TCRdb's copy carries only in-frame clones and drops some. The table records millions of clones, 85% to 95% of them present only once. The junction had 5 bases not matched to a gene; V was cut back by 7 bases and J by 6 bases. The CDR3 consists of 13 residues. Germline V gene data show CDR1 as SGHTA and CDR2 as FQGNSA. CD45RA+ naive and CD45RA-negative memory subsets were separated from CD4+ cells. This sequence joins TRBV7-2 and TRBJ2-7, with TRBD1 identical over 11 bases. The sample was naive CD4+ T cells sorted from blood. Documented subset: CD45RA+ positively selected. This receptor was obtained from a man aged 18 to 35 in good health. The CDR3 protein is CASTMGQGGEQYF. As DNA, the CDR3 is TGTGCCAGCACCATGGGACAGGGGGGCGAGCAGTACTTC.